This T cell receptor beta chain derives from a study of human T cells and chemical hapten exposure. Germline loops: CDR1 LNHDA, CDR2 SQIVND (reference sequence). V gave up 10 bases and J gave up 7 bases, with 17 bases separating them. The CDR3 extends over 13 amino acids. Each CDR3 protein gets one entry after TCRdb re-called the RACE reads with MiXCR. This sample has some 170,000 distinct CDR3 sequences, with 20% to 25% found just once. Time point described: patch test 1, 2 weeks after DPC sensitization. Treatment reported: therapeutic diphenylcyclopropenone sensitization with weekly scalp DPC. Sequences were derived from whole blood, sampled in connection with sensitization to the hapten diphenylcyclopropenone (DPC). The chain uses TRBV19 and TRBJ2-1, with D perhaps assigned TRBD1 or TRBD2 (6 bases each). This receptor was identified in a woman in her forties or fifties with alopecia areata. Some clones in this sample may be carry-over from other donors' samples. The CDR3 DNA reads as TGTGCCACCCTACGAGAAGGGGGGAATGAGCAGTTCTTC. It codes for CATLREGGNEQFF.